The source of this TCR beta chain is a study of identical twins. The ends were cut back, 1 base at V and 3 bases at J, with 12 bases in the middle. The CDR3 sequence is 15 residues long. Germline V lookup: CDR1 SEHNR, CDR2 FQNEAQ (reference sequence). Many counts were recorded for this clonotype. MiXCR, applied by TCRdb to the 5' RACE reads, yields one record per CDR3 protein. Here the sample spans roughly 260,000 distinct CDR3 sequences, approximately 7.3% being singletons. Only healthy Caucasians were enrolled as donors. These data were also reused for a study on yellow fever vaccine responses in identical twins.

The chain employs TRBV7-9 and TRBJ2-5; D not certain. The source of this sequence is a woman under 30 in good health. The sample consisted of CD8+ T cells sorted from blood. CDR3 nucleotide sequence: TGTGCCAGCAGCTTAGTTCAGGCGGCGGAAGAGACCCAGTACTTC. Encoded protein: CASSLVQAAEETQYF.